A selection of T cell receptor beta chains follows, all from one sample in a study of T cell responses to AZD1222 COVID-19 vaccine. TCRdb's table, derived via immunoSEQ multiplex PCR, lists solely in-frame clones and lacks some. The sample holds about 190,000 clones; under 95% are singletons and the top ten take 0.99%. The sample was peripheral blood, taken on day 0 of AZD1222 vaccination. The source of these receptors is an adult in good health. The CDR3 runs from the conserved cysteine through the conserved F or W. The D gene is left open where the match is weak. A row's size may be missing; if present it is once, few, many or a size class.

CDR3: CSASRRGHEKLFF
DNA: TGCAGTGCTAGTCGCAGGGGCCATGAAAAACTGTTTTTT
length: 13
size: .
J: TRBJ1-4
D: .
V: TRBV20-1

CDR3: CASSSDLGGNGYTF
DNA: TGTGCCAGCAGCTCGGACCTAGGGGGGAACGGCTACACCTTC
length: 14
size: .
J: TRBJ1-2
D: .
V: TRBV5-8

CDR3: CASSLDGPNEQFF
DNA: TGTGCCAGCAGCTTGGATGGGCCCAATGAGCAGTTCTTC
length: 13
size: .
J: TRBJ2-1
D: .
V: TRBV5-4

CDR3: CASSQASETQYF
DNA: TGTGCCAGCAGCCAAGCTTCGGAGACCCAGTACTTC
length: 12
size: .
J: TRBJ2-5
D: .
V: TRBV3-1/TRBV3-2

CDR3: CASRGPSSYNEQFF
DNA: TGTGCCAGCAGGGGGCCTAGCTCCTACAATGAGCAGTTCTTC
length: 14
size: .
J: TRBJ2-1
D: .
V: TRBV28

CDR3: CASSLQGQGNEQFF
DNA: TGTGCCAGCAGCTTACAGGGACAGGGAAATGAGCAGTTCTTC
length: 14
size: .
J: TRBJ2-1
D: TRBD1
V: TRBV7-9

CDR3: CASSQIHANTGELFF
DNA: TGTGCCAGCAGCCAAATACACGCGAACACCGGGGAGCTGTTTTTT
length: 15
size: few
J: TRBJ2-2
D: .
V: TRBV3-1/TRBV3-2

CDR3: CASSVDSFTSGLYNEQFF
DNA: TGTGCCAGCAGCGTAGACTCGTTTACTAGCGGACTTTACAATGAGCAGTTCTTC
length: 18
size: .
J: TRBJ2-1
D: TRBD2
V: TRBV9

CDR3: CASSPGQGVNTEAFF
DNA: TGTGCCAGCTCACCTGGCCAGGGGGTGAACACTGAAGCTTTCTTT
length: 15
size: .
J: TRBJ1-1
D: TRBD1
V: TRBV18

CDR3: CASSSRTGQNTEAFF
DNA: TGTGCCAGCAGCTCCCGGACAGGGCAGAACACTGAAGCTTTCTTT
length: 15
size: .
J: TRBJ1-1
D: TRBD1
V: TRBV5-4

CDR3: CASSSTDRNYNEQFF
DNA: TGCGCCAGCAGCTCAACCGACAGGAACTACAATGAGCAGTTCTTC
length: 15
size: .
J: TRBJ2-1
D: .
V: TRBV5-1

CDR3: CASSYGNRGNQPQHF
DNA: TGTGCCAGCAGTTACGGGAACAGGGGCAATCAGCCCCAGCATTTT
length: 15
size: .
J: TRBJ1-5
D: .
V: TRBV6-6

CDR3: CSARRSEEQYF
DNA: TGCAGTGCTAGAAGGTCCGAGGAGCAGTACTTC
length: 11
size: .
J: TRBJ2-7
D: .
V: TRBV20-1

CDR3: CASSDWQGNQPQHF
DNA: TGTGCCAGTAGTGATTGGCAGGGCAATCAGCCCCAGCATTTT
length: 14
size: .
J: TRBJ1-5
D: .
V: TRBV19

CDR3: CASSLIEWQGGNEQFF
DNA: TGTGCCAGCAGCTTAATAGAATGGCAGGGTGGCAATGAGCAGTTCTTC
length: 16
size: once
J: TRBJ2-1
D: .
V: TRBV13

CDR3: CASSLRGQETQYF
DNA: TGTGCCAGCAGCCTGAGGGGTCAAGAGACCCAGTACTTC
length: 13
size: .
J: TRBJ2-5
D: .
V: TRBV7-9

CDR3: CASRPMGATREKLFF
DNA: TGTGCCAGCAGGCCCATGGGGGCCACCCGGGAAAAACTGTTTTTT
length: 15
size: .
J: TRBJ1-4
D: .
V: TRBV27

CDR3: CASSLESSDNSYEQYF
DNA: TGTGCTAGCAGCTTAGAGTCTAGCGACAACTCCTACGAGCAGTACTTC
length: 16
size: .
J: TRBJ2-7
D: .
V: TRBV7-7

CDR3: CASSAGQGGNSPLHF
DNA: TGTGCCAGCAGCGCCGGACAGGGGGGGAATTCACCCCTCCACTTT
length: 15
size: .
J: TRBJ1-6
D: TRBD1
V: TRBV9

CDR3: CASSFAENYEQYF
DNA: TGTGCCAGCAGTTTTGCGGAGAACTACGAGCAGTACTTC
length: 13
size: .
J: TRBJ2-7
D: .
V: TRBV27

CDR3: CASSFQGVNTGELFF
DNA: TGTGCCAGCAGCTTCCAGGGGGTAAACACCGGGGAGCTGTTTTTT
length: 15
size: .
J: TRBJ2-2
D: TRBD1
V: TRBV5-4

CDR3: CASSLGSGRSHQQETQYF
DNA: TGCGCCAGCAGCTTGGGGTCCGGCAGGTCGCACCAACAAGAGACCCAGTACTTC
length: 18
size: .
J: TRBJ2-5
D: .
V: TRBV5-1

CDR3: CASGYGQGLNQPQHF
DNA: TGTGCCAGCGGGTATGGACAGGGTCTGAATCAGCCCCAGCATTTT
length: 15
size: .
J: TRBJ1-5
D: TRBD1
V: TRBV6-5

CDR3: CASSIQGRNYEQYF
DNA: TGTGCCAGTAGTATACAGGGAAGGAATTACGAGCAGTACTTC
length: 14
size: .
J: TRBJ2-7
D: .
V: TRBV19

CDR3: CASSLDQGSDTQYF
DNA: TGCGCCAGCAGCTTGGACCAGGGGTCAGATACGCAGTATTTT
length: 14
size: .
J: TRBJ2-3
D: .
V: TRBV5-1

CDR3: CASSFGAGGPEEQYF
DNA: .
length: 15
size: .
J: TRBJ2-7
D: .
V: TRBV7-9

CDR3: CASSQGLSWPQHF
DNA: TGTGCCAGCAGCCAAGGCCTATCGTGGCCCCAGCATTTT
length: 13
size: .
J: TRBJ1-5
D: .
V: TRBV3-1/TRBV3-2

CDR3: CASSWGREAFF
DNA: TGTGCCAGCAGCTGGGGCAGGGAAGCTTTCTTT
length: 11
size: .
J: TRBJ1-1
D: .
V: TRBV5-6

CDR3: CASSYFQDYTDTQYF
DNA: TGTGCCAGCAGTTATTTCCAGGATTACACAGATACGCAGTATTTT
length: 15
size: .
J: TRBJ2-3
D: .
V: TRBV6-2/TRBV6-3

CDR3: CAGSPQGTVTYEQYF
DNA: TGTGCCGGCTCACCACAAGGGACAGTAACCTACGAGCAGTACTTC
length: 15
size: once
J: TRBJ2-7
D: TRBD1
V: TRBV18

CDR3: CASSPRRLAGGLKEQFF
DNA: TGTGCCAGCAGCCCCCGCCGGCTAGCGGGAGGCCTTAAAGAGCAGTTCTTC
length: 17
size: .
J: TRBJ2-1
D: TRBD2
V: TRBV7-9

CDR3: CASSQDSGTGEMETQYF
DNA: TGTGCCAGCAGCCAAGATTCTGGGACAGGGGAGATGGAGACCCAGTACTTC
length: 17
size: .
J: TRBJ2-5
D: TRBD1
V: TRBV3-1/TRBV3-2

CDR3: CASSRELAGFYEQYF
DNA: TGTGCCAGCAGCCGAGAACTAGCGGGGTTCTACGAGCAGTACTTC
length: 15
size: .
J: TRBJ2-7
D: TRBD2
V: TRBV3-1/TRBV3-2

CDR3: CAISDESSTDTQYF
DNA: TGTGCCATCAGTGACGAATCTAGCACAGATACGCAGTATTTT
length: 14
size: .
J: TRBJ2-3
D: .
V: TRBV10-3

CDR3: CASSFRRGQNNEQFF
DNA: TGTGCCAGCAGCTTCCGGCGGGGACAGAACAATGAGCAGTTCTTC
length: 15
size: .
J: TRBJ2-1
D: .
V: TRBV5-8

CDR3: CASSPGTGGNEKLFF
DNA: TGTGCCAGCAGCCCGGGGACAGGGGGTAATGAAAAACTGTTTTTT
length: 15
size: .
J: TRBJ1-4
D: TRBD1
V: TRBV7-9

CDR3: CASSSKGRDSYEQYF
DNA: TGTGCCAGCAGTTCGAAGGGCCGTGACTCCTACGAGCAGTACTTC
length: 15
size: .
J: TRBJ2-7
D: .
V: TRBV5-4

CDR3: CASSFGWGAGELFF
DNA: TGTGCCAGCAGCTTCGGATGGGGAGCCGGGGAGCTGTTTTTT
length: 14
size: once
J: TRBJ2-2
D: .
V: TRBV5-6

CDR3: CASSPNRDSLYGYTF
DNA: TGTGCCAGCAGCCCTAACCGGGACAGCCTCTATGGCTACACCTTC
length: 15
size: .
J: TRBJ1-2
D: TRBD1
V: TRBV3-1/TRBV3-2

CDR3: CASTPTRGGGYGYTF
DNA: TGTGCCAGTACCCCGACAAGGGGGGGCGGCTATGGCTACACCTTC
length: 15
size: .
J: TRBJ1-2
D: .
V: TRBV19

CDR3: CASNLNPNTEAFF
DNA: TGTGCCAGTAACTTGAATCCGAACACTGAAGCTTTCTTT
length: 13
size: .
J: TRBJ1-1
D: .
V: TRBV19

CDR3: CASSLVAGGGTEAFF
DNA: TGTGCCAGCAGCTTAGTCGCAGGGGGTGGGACTGAAGCTTTCTTT
length: 15
size: .
J: TRBJ1-1
D: TRBD1
V: TRBV7-9